This TCR beta chain is from a study of metastatic and nonmetastatic thyroid tumors. Study-level information: Thyroid patients, malignant and benign, had repertoires compared across blood and tumor or nodule tissue.

Germline CDR1 is SNHLY and CDR2 is FYNNEI. V lost 5 bases to trimming and J lost 0 bases, with 10 bases between them. The CDR3 covers 14 residues. Each patient came to thyroid surgery without any prior treatment (of any kind). This clone occurred many times. Per the original data handling: CDR3 was compared across clinicopathological groups, and the resulting differences were used to build a distant-metastasis classifier for papillary thyroid cancer. TCRdb re-analyzed the PCR reads through MiXCR. TCRdb, rather than the study authors, made the V and J calls. The sample gives 15,000 to 20,000 clones, roughly a quarter of which show up once; over 9.5% is in the top ten.

The chain carries TRBV2 and TRBJ2-5; no clear D. The TCR sequence derives from a female donor with papillary thyroid cancer or a benign thyroid nodule (not recorded which). Some clones in this sample may be carry-over from other donors' samples. The sample consisted of tumor tissue. The CDR3 loop reads CASSTQQYQETQYF. The CDR3 nucleotides are TGTGCCAGCAGTACACAGCAGTACCAAGAGACCCAGTACTTC.